This T cell receptor beta chain stems from a study of control samples from healthy donors and cancer patients. This CDR3 is built from 13 residues. Germline lookup yields CDR1 MNHNY and CDR2 SVGAGI (reference sequence). Trimming stripped 6 bases from V and 7 bases from J, with 12 bases between. Produced via immunoSEQ multiplex PCR; TCRdb's table is partial and in-frame only. The table records 100,000 to 150,000 clones, 80% to 95% of them present only once. The V call is TRBV6-6, the J call TRBJ1-4; a weak D match, TRBD1 (6 bases). This receptor was identified in a man aged 40-49 years in good health. The sample taken for sequencing was blood. CDR3 DNA: TGTGCCAGCAGGGACAGAGACGGTGAAAAACTGTTTTTT. Its protein product is CASRDRDGEKLFF.